One sample yielded the 18 T cell receptor beta chains listed below, sequenced in a study of radiotherapy plus CTLA-4 blockade in lung cancer. Profiled with immunoSEQ multiplex PCR; TCRdb holds only in-frame clones, not every one. The sample lists roughly 42,000 clones; 79% were seen once. Sequencing used peripheral blood, obtained from a patient treated with radiotherapy plus ipilimumab. These receptors originate from a human donor with non-small cell lung cancer that progressed on radiotherapy plus ipilimumab.

V is TRBV5-1 and J is TRBJ1-1; possibly TRBD1 for D (5 bases). Germline lookup yields CDR1 SGHRS and CDR2 YFSETQ. V lost 0 bases and J lost 4, with 16 bases in between. CDR3 length equals 16 residues. The CDR3 loop is CASSLAWGRSGTEAFF. Written as DNA, the CDR3 is TGCGCCAGCAGCTTGGCGTGGGGCAGATCCGGCACTGAAGCTTTCTTT.

This clone was recorded once. The chain has TRBV6-7 and TRBJ1-4; tentative D call: TRBD1 (6 bases). TRBV6-7 is annotated as an ORF whose role is uncertain. This CDR3 contains 17 residues. The V and J ends lost 11 bases and 3 bases respectively, with 25 bases between them. The CDR3 spells CAGIGTSTKSANEKLFF. For the CDR3, the DNA is TGTGCCGGAATCGGGACATCAACTAAATCGGCTAATGAAAAACTGTTTTTT.

V gene TRBV6-1 combines with J gene TRBJ1-1; TRBD1 is a possible D gene (5 bases). The V end was cut by 4 bases, the J end by 6 bases, with 15 bases between. This CDR3 comprises 14 residues. Germline V lookup: CDR1 MNHNS, CDR2 SASEGT. CDR3 in amino acids: CASSAQWGVAEAFF. The CDR3 nucleotides read TGTGCCAGCAGTGCCCAATGGGGGGTGGCTGAAGCTTTCTTT.

The J gene is TRBJ1-3, the V gene TRBV9; D not certain. Trimming removed 0 bases from V and 1 base from J, with 5 bases in between. From germline, CDR1 is SGDLS and CDR2 YYNGEE. CDR3 length: 14 residues. In DNA, the CDR3 is TGTGCCAGCAGCGTAGGTAGTTCTGGAAACACCATATATTTT. Translated: CASSVGSSGNTIYF.

V usage is TRBV7-9 and J usage is TRBJ2-5, with 7 bases lining up with TRBD1. V shed 1 base, J shed 6 bases, and the junction held 5 bases outside the gene matches. Germline V gene sequence: CDR1 SEHNR, CDR2 FQNEAQ (reference sequence). The CDR3 extends over 14 amino acids. CDR3 bases: TGTGCCAGCAGCTTAGAAGGGGGCGCACAGACCCAGTACTTC. Encoded protein: CASSLEGGAQTQYF.

V and J are TRBV19 and TRBJ1-5; tentatively, D is TRBD1 (6 bases). The CDR3 loop spans 15 amino acids. Germline assignment: CDR1 LNHDA and CDR2 SQIVND (reference sequence). Trimming shortened V by 3 bases and J by 3 bases, and 12 bases separated the two germline ends. CDR3 bases: TGTGCCAGTAGTATGGAGGGGGGGAACAATCAGCCCCAGCATTTT. This translates into CASSMEGGNNQPQHF. Full variable domain (missing parts from reference TRBV19 and TRBJ1-5): DGGITQSPKYLFRKEGQNVTLSCEQNLNHDAMYWYRQDPGQGLRLIYYSQIVNDFQKGDIAEGYSVSREKKESFPLTVTSAQKNPTAFYLCASSMEGGNNQPQHFGDGTRLSIL.

This clone was detected only a few times. The chain employs TRBV5-1 and TRBJ1-1; D is unclear. This CDR3 has 13 residues. Trimming stripped 4 bases from V and 1 base from J, with 8 bases between. Germline assignment: CDR1 SGHRS and CDR2 YFSETQ. CDR3 amino acids: CASSPSGNTEAFF. The CDR3 region has the DNA TGCGCCAGCAGCCCCTCGGGGAACACTGAAGCTTTCTTT.

This clone turned up a few times. This chain connects TRBV6-6 to TRBJ2-6, with D possibly TRBD1 on 5 matching bases. Per germline, CDR1 MNHNY and CDR2 SVGAGI (reference sequence). The CDR3 covers 15 residues. V was clipped by 8 bases and J by 0 bases, with 11 bases between them. The CDR3 loop is CASLDSLSGANVLTF. The CDR3 bases are TGTGCCAGCCTCGACAGTCTCTCTGGGGCCAACGTCCTGACTTTC.

V is TRBV9 and J is TRBJ2-7; 7 nucleotides align to TRBD1. J gave up 3 bases and V 1 base, and 16 bases lay outside the gene matches. The CDR3 is made up of 18 amino acids. Germline assignment: CDR1 SGDLS and CDR2 YYNGEE. This chain's CDR3 is CASSVSLPGTGADYEQYF. CDR3 sequence (DNA): TGTGCCAGCAGCGTATCATTACCGGGAACAGGGGCCGACTACGAGCAGTACTTC.

Worth noting for this clone: Germline and junction disagree at one end, which may indicate a read error. CDR3 nucleotides: TGTGCTAGCAGCTCGGGACAGGGGAACACCGGGGAGCTGTTTTTT. Translation: CASSSGQGNTGELFF. This sequence joins TRBV7-7 and TRBJ2-2; 9 nucleotides align to TRBD1. CDR3 size: 15 residues. Germline V gene sequence: CDR1 SSHAT, CDR2 FNYEAQ (reference sequence).

V and J are TRBV7-9 and TRBJ2-4; tentatively, D is TRBD2 (5 bases). V was cut by 2 bases and J by 3 bases, with 20 bases left in between. The CDR3 extends over 18 amino acids. CDR1 and CDR2 from the germline V gene are SEHNR and FQNEAQ (reference sequence). CDR3 in amino acids: CASSLTVAGEGRKNIQYF. CDR3 bases: TGTGCCAGCAGCTTAACGGTGGCAGGCGAGGGCCGCAAAAACATTCAGTACTTC.

The chain carries TRBV19 and TRBJ2-1; 7 bases map to TRBD2. Germline V CDR1 and CDR2: LNHDA, SQIVND (reference sequence). The CDR3 runs 15 residues. V trimming: 5 bases; J trimming: 7 bases; junction bases outside the gene matches: 11. CDR3 coding DNA: TGTGCCAGTAGTCCCCGGGACTACCCCCCGAATGAGCAGTTCTTC. This encodes CASSPRDYPPNEQFF. Full variable domain (rest looked up from reference TRBV19 and TRBJ2-1): DGGITQSPKYLFRKEGQNVTLSCEQNLNHDAMYWYRQDPGQGLRLIYYSQIVNDFQKGDIAEGYSVSREKKESFPLTVTSAQKNPTAFYLCASSPRDYPPNEQFFGPGTRLTVL.

This rearrangement joins TRBV10-3 to TRBJ2-7; perhaps TRBD1 as D (6 bases). Germline V gives CDR1 ENHRY, CDR2 SYGVKD. Trimming removed 8 bases from V and 4 bases from J, with 12 bases in between. The CDR3 is 12 residues long. The CDR3 protein is CAIVDRFYEQYF. CDR3 DNA: TGTGCCATCGTCGACAGGTTTTACGAGCAGTACTTC.

The chain carries TRBV19 and TRBJ1-5; 9 bases line up with TRBD1. Trimming cost V 8 bases and J 0 bases; bases outside gene matches: 11. The CDR3 has 17 amino acids. Per the germline V gene, CDR1 is LNHDA and CDR2 is SQIVND (reference sequence). DNA for the CDR3: TGTGCCAGTGGGACGGGACAGGGAGTAAGTAGCAATCAGCCCCAGCATTTT. This sequence encodes CASGTGQGVSSNQPQHF.

This chain links TRBV18 with TRBJ2-2; D is perhaps TRBD1 (5 bases). Trimming stripped 0 bases from V and 5 bases from J, with 13 bases between. Germline-derived CDR1 and CDR2 are KGHSH and LQKENI. This CDR3 contains 16 residues. For the CDR3, the DNA is TGTGCCAGCTCACCACCGAAGGGGCCGCGAACCGGGGAGCTGTTTTTT. It yields the protein CASSPPKGPRTGELFF.

With regard to this clone: Other nucleotide sequences in the sample specify the same CDR3. The chain couples TRBV6-5 to TRBJ1-6, with 10 positions matching TRBD1. V trimming: 0 bases; J trimming: 10 bases; junction bases outside the gene matches: 0. The germline V gene has CDR1 MNHEY and CDR2 SVGAGI. The CDR3 has 14 amino acids. CDR3 in DNA: TGTGCCAGCAGTTACTCGGACAGGGGGTCACCCCTCCACTTT. Translating gives CASSYSDRGSPLHF.

The chain has TRBV11-2 and TRBJ1-2; perhaps TRBD1 as D (5 bases). Per the germline V gene, CDR1 is SGHAT and CDR2 is FQNNGV. V was trimmed by 4 bases and J by 7 bases, leaving 16 bases between them. This CDR3 contains 14 residues. CDR3 bases: TGTGCCAGCAGCTCGACAGTAGCTAACGCTGGCTACACCTTC. As protein: CASSSTVANAGYTF.

DNA of the CDR3: TGTGCCAGCCGGACAGGGGCTGCGAACACCGGGGAGCTGTTTTTT. This translates into CASRTGAANTGELFF. The chain couples TRBV7-8 to TRBJ2-2, with 9 bases matching TRBD1. The CDR3 extends over 15 amino acids. J lost 0 bases, V lost 8 bases, and 4 bases had no gene match. The germline V gene has CDR1 SGHVS and CDR2 FQNEAQ.